This passage covers 22 T cell receptor beta chains from one sample sequenced in a study of blood T cell repertoires in COVID-19. The method was immunoSEQ multiplex PCR; TCRdb's version includes in-frame clones alone and lacks a portion of them. The sample gives 400,000 or so clones, more than 75% of which show up once; 2.5% to 3.5% is in the top ten. The sample was peripheral blood. The receptors derive from a human donor in a cohort sampled during active COVID-19.

The chain has TRBV7-2 and TRBJ1-1; the D is unclear. Germline V gene lookup returns CDR1 SGHTA and CDR2 FQGNSA. V gave up 1 base and J gave up 0 bases, with 6 bases separating them. The CDR3 extends over 14 amino acids. The CDR3 DNA is TGTGCCAGCAGCTTAGTTAACATGAACACTGAAGCTTTCTTT. This sequence encodes CASSLVNMNTEAFF.

This chain links TRBV3-1 (or the pseudogene TRBV3-2) with TRBJ1-3; 8 bases fit TRBD1. With 1 base clipped from V and 0 bases from J, the junction kept 2 bases outside the gene matches. Germline V lookup: CDR1 LGHDT, CDR2 YNNKEL (reference sequence). The CDR3 sequence is 16 residues long. The CDR3 DNA reads as TGTGCCAGCAGCCAAGGCGGACAGGGCTCTGGAAACACCATATATTTT. This gives the protein CASSQGGQGSGNTIYF.

The chain employs TRBV9 and TRBJ2-5; a possible D gene is TRBD1 (7 bases). Germline V gene data show CDR1 as SGDLS and CDR2 as YYNGEE. The CDR3 extends over 17 amino acids. V was pared by 5 bases and J by 5 bases, with 25 bases between. CDR3 protein: CASSVALSGGGRETQYF. In nucleotides, the CDR3 is TGTGCCAGCAGTGTGGCCTTGAGCGGAGGGGGCAGGGAGACCCAGTACTTC.

The J gene is TRBJ2-2, the V gene TRBV2, with D possibly being TRBD2 (5 bases). Germline-derived CDR1 and CDR2 are SNHLY and FYNNEI. This CDR3 spans 14 amino acids. Trimming took 5 bases from V and 4 from J, leaving 11 bases between them. The CDR3 sequence is CASSWYGVTGELFF. The CDR3 DNA reads TGTGCCAGCAGTTGGTACGGGGTCACCGGGGAGCTGTTTTTT.

The rearrangement links TRBV7-9 to TRBJ2-7; 8 nucleotides line up with TRBD2. This CDR3 comprises 15 residues. Trimming cost V 5 bases and J 3 bases; bases outside gene matches: 9. Germline CDR1 SEHNR, CDR2 FQNEAQ (reference sequence). The CDR3 DNA is TGTGCCAGCAGCGTAACCGGGACTAGTAGCTACGAGCAGTACTTC. Translated, it gives CASSVTGTSSYEQYF.

This clone has a single count. The chain carries TRBV28 and TRBJ2-7, with D possibly matching TRBD1 (5 bases). The ends were cut back, 1 base at V and 9 bases at J, with 19 bases in the middle. Germline-derived CDR1 and CDR2 are MDHEN and SYDVKM. The CDR3 totals 15 residues. The CDR3 coding sequence is TGTGCCAGCAGTTTATTAGCCGACTCCAGGGTTACGCAGTACTTC. Encoded protein: CASSLLADSRVTQYF.

The chain couples TRBV25-1 to TRBJ2-2; 9 nucleotides line up with TRBD2. Germline trimming cut 9 bases from V and 7 bases from J; bases unmatched to any gene: 15. Germline V gene data show CDR1 as MGHDK and CDR2 as SYGVNS. The CDR3 totals 16 residues. CDR3 DNA sequence: TGTGCCAGTCTCCCCGCGGGAGGGCCATATGGCGGGGAGCTGTTTTTT. Encoded protein: CASLPAGGPYGGELFF.

The J gene is TRBJ2-3, the V gene TRBV9, with D unresolved. V shed 4 bases and J shed 4 bases, with 13 bases lying between them. The CDR3 totals 14 residues. CDR1 is SGDLS, CDR2 YYNGEE, per germline. The CDR3 DNA is TGTGCCAGCAGCCCCCGCAATTCGGCAGATACGCAGTATTTT. It translates to CASSPRNSADTQYF.

The chain couples TRBV19 to TRBJ2-1; possible D gene TRBD1, 6 bases. Per germline, CDR1 LNHDA and CDR2 SQIVND (reference sequence). The germline V and J ends were trimmed by 10 bases and 2 bases, with 18 bases remaining between them. CDR3 length equals 15 residues. This CDR3 is CATLGAPGPYNEQFF. As DNA, the CDR3 is TGTGCCACCCTGGGGGCCCCAGGGCCCTACAATGAGCAGTTCTTC.

The chain recombines TRBV18 with TRBJ2-5; no reliable D call. The CDR3 has 13 residues. Germline V gene data show CDR1 as KGHSH and CDR2 as LQKENI. Trimming removed 3 bases at V and 1 base at J, with 6 bases between. CDR3 in DNA: TGTGCCAGCTCACCCCGCAGCCAAGAGACCCAGTACTTC. This sequence encodes CASSPRSQETQYF.

This clone has a single count. This chain uses TRBV5-1 with TRBJ1-4; D is unclear. The CDR3 runs 14 residues. Per germline, CDR1 SGHRS and CDR2 YFSETQ. Trimming stripped 7 bases from V and 0 bases from J, with 10 bases between. The CDR3 loop is CASAVAPTNEKLFF. CDR3 DNA: TGCGCCAGCGCCGTAGCCCCAACTAATGAAAAACTGTTTTTT.

DNA of the CDR3: TGTGCCAGTAGTTCTTGGACGGAGGGTTCACCCCTCCACTTT. Amino acid sequence: CASSSWTEGSPLHF. The rearrangement uses TRBV19 and TRBJ1-6, with D uncertain. CDR3 length: 14 residues. CDR1 and CDR2 from the germline V gene are LNHDA and SQIVND (reference sequence). V was clipped by 5 bases and J by 9 bases, with 14 bases between them.

The gene calls are TRBV9 and TRBJ1-2; 9 bases agree with TRBD1. The germline V gene has CDR1 SGDLS and CDR2 YYNGEE. J gave up 4 bases and V 3 bases, and 10 bases lay outside the gene matches. CDR3 size: 16 residues. CDR3 bases: TGTGCCAGCAGCGAGGGGGGACAGGGCGGATCCTATGGCTACACCTTC. Its translation is CASSEGGQGGSYGYTF. The full variable domain, its missing parts supplied by reference TRBV9 and TRBJ1-2, is DSGVTQTPKHLITATGQRVTLRCSPRSGDLSVYWYQQSLDQGLQFLIQYYNGEERAKGNILERFSAQQFPDLHSELNLSSLELGDSALYFCASSEGGQGGSYGYTFGSGTRLTVV.

The chain has TRBV5-1 and TRBJ2-3; D perhaps matches TRBD2 (5 bases). Germline CDR1 is SGHRS and CDR2 is YFSETQ. The CDR3 extends over 16 amino acids. V shed 0 bases and J shed 6 bases, with 17 bases lying between them. In DNA form, the CDR3 reads TGCGCCAGCAGCTTGGTGCTAGCCGGAGTGAAGGATACGCAGTATTTT. Protein: CASSLVLAGVKDTQYF.

V and J are TRBV7-2 and TRBJ2-3; perhaps TRBD1 as D (5 bases). Germline lookup yields CDR1 SGHTA and CDR2 FQGNSA. Between the trimmed V and J ends, which lost 4 bases and 1 base, there was a span of 6 bases. The CDR3 runs to 13 residues. CDR3 DNA: TGTGCCAGCAGCTCGACAGGCACAGATACGCAGTATTTT. Its translation is CASSSTGTDTQYF.

The chain couples TRBV19 to TRBJ1-6; D not resolved. Trimming left V 5 bases short and J 7 bases short, with 12 bases between. The length of the CDR3 is 14 residues. Germline V CDR1 and CDR2: LNHDA, SQIVND (reference sequence). CDR3 in amino acids: CASSPGLFNSPLHF. CDR3 DNA: TGTGCCAGTAGTCCCGGACTCTTCAATTCACCCCTCCACTTT.

Concerning this clone itself: The germline gene is not matched at one end of the junction; a read error may be the cause. V gene TRBV5-1 combines with J gene TRBJ1-1, with 9 bases fitting TRBD1. This CDR3 is 15 amino acids long. Germline V CDR1 and CDR2: SGHRS, YFSETQ. The CDR3 nucleotides read TGCGCCAGCAGCCCGGGACAGGGTGTTTTTCCTGAGGCTTTCTTT. Protein: CASSPGQGVFPEAFF.

This chain uses TRBV5-6 with TRBJ2-3, with D unclear. This CDR3 has 16 residues. Germline V gene lookup returns CDR1 SGHDT and CDR2 YYEEEE. Trimming took 2 bases from V and 6 from J, leaving 19 bases between them. The CDR3: CASSFTLRQARDTQYF. The CDR3 nucleotides read TGTGCCAGCAGCTTCACCTTACGGCAGGCACGCGATACGCAGTATTTT.

This clone was detected only once. J is TRBJ2-7 and V is TRBV19; 8 bases map to TRBD2. The CDR3 contains 14 residues. Germline assignment: CDR1 LNHDA and CDR2 SQIVND (reference sequence). V lost 6 bases to trimming and J lost 0 bases; unmatched junction nucleotides: 4. CDR3 in amino acids: CASRTSVDSYEQYF. For the CDR3, the DNA is TGTGCCAGTAGGACTAGCGTGGACTCCTACGAGCAGTACTTC.

This chain connects TRBV19 to TRBJ1-1; D not resolved. V gave up 7 bases and J gave up 0 bases, with 12 bases separating them. The CDR3 consists of 14 residues. Looked up from germline, CDR1 is LNHDA and CDR2 is SQIVND (reference sequence). The CDR3 coding sequence is TGTGCCAGTACTCCCCTACCAATGAACACTGAAGCTTTCTTT. Amino acid sequence: CASTPLPMNTEAFF.

The chain couples TRBV19 to TRBJ2-6; 7 nucleotides match TRBD1. Germline V lookup: CDR1 LNHDA, CDR2 SQIVND (reference sequence). The length of the CDR3 is 21 residues. The junction had 21 bases not matched to a gene; V was cut back by 7 bases and J by 0 bases. The CDR3 DNA reads as TGTGCCAGTACTACCCCGAGACTTGGGACAGCCGGTTCCTCTGGGGCCAACGTCCTGACTTTC. Its translation: CASTTPRLGTAGSSGANVLTF.

This chain uses TRBV7-2 with TRBJ2-1; 7 bases fit TRBD2. The V gene end was trimmed by 6 bases and the J gene end by 7 bases; junction bases not matched to a gene: 15. This CDR3 contains 16 residues. CDR1 is SGHTA, CDR2 FQGNSA, per germline. The CDR3 is CASSAGPAGIGNEQFF. The CDR3 DNA reads TGTGCCAGCAGTGCCGGACCAGCGGGAATCGGGAATGAGCAGTTCTTC.